This T cell receptor beta chain was recovered during a study of blood T cell repertoires in COVID-19. Overall study context: The samples span acute and convalescent COVID-19 from the United States, Italy and Spain. The cDNA or gDNA used as material had been derived from T cells, B-cell-depleted T cells, or PBMCs.

Unmatched junction bases numbered 4, after V lost 7 bases and J lost 2 bases. The V gene's germline CDR1 is MDHEN and CDR2 SYDVKM. The CDR3 runs 14 residues. This table comes from immunoSEQ multiplex PCR, and its TCRdb copy is limited to in-frame clones, with some not included. The sample carries roughly 51,000 clones, 90% to 95% recorded once. V and J are TRBV28 and TRBJ2-2; 7 bases are shared with TRBD1. This clonotype originated in a woman aged 55 to 70 with active or convalescent COVID-19. The sequenced sample was peripheral blood. The CDR3 sequence is CASTGTVNTGELFF. The CDR3 bases are TGTGCCAGCACTGGGACAGTTAACACCGGGGAGCTGTTTTTT.